The present T cell receptor (beta chain) was sequenced within a study of blood T cell repertoires in COVID-19. Study-wide background: Sample material is recorded as cDNA or gDNA derived from T cells, B-cell-depleted T cells, or PBMCs.

This CDR3 region has 14 residues. With 4 bases removed from V and 3 bases from J, the gap between germline ends came to 15 bases. Germline CDR1 reads GTSNPN; CDR2 reads SVGIG (reference sequence). Clones were read by immunoSEQ multiplex PCR, and TCRdb kept only the in-frame ones, dropping some. The profile shows some 320,000 clones, over 75% of them singletons. The chain joins TRBV30 to TRBJ1-2, with D hard to call. The sequencing sample was made of peripheral blood. This clonotype originated in a human donor in a cohort sampled during active COVID-19. The CDR3 loop is CAWNRGPRDYGYTF. CDR3 in DNA: TGTGCCTGGAACCGTGGTCCCCGGGACTATGGCTACACCTTC.